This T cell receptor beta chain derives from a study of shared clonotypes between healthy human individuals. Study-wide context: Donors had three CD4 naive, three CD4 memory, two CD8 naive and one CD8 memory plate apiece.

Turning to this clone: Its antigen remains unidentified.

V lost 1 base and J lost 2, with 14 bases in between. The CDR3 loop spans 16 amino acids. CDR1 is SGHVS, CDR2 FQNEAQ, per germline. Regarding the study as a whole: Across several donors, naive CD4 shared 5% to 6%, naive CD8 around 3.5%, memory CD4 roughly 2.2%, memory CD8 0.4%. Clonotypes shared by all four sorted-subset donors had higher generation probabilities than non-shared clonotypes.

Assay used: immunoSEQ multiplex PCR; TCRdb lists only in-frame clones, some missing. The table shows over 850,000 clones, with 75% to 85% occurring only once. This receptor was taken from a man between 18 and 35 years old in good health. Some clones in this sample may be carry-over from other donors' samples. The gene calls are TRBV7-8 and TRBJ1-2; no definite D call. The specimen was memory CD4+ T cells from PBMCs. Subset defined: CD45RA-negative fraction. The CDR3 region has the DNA TGTGCCAGCAGCTTAGGGAGGGCGGCTAACAACTATGGCTACACCTTC. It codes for CASSLGRAANNYGYTF.